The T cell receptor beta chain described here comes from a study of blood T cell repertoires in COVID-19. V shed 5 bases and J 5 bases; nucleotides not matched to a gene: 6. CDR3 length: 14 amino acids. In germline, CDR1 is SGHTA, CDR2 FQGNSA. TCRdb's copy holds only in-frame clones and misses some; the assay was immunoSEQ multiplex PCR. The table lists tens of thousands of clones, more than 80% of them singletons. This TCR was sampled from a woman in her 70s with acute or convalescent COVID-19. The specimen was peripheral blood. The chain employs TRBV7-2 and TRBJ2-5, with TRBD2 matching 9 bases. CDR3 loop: CASSTGTSFETQYF. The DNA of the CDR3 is TGTGCCAGCAGCACCGGGACTAGCTTCGAGACCCAGTACTTC.